This TCR beta chain is from a study of shared clonotypes between healthy human individuals. Study information: Every donor yielded three CD4 naive, three CD4 memory, two CD8 naive and one CD8 memory plate. Findings of the study overall: With a few donors compared, about 5% of naive CD4 clonotypes were shared.

With regard to this clone: Its antigen remains unidentified.

Sorted subsets were amplified in replicate PCRs using around 220 ng DNA, tens of thousands of T cell genomes. Some clones are missing from TCRdb's copy, which holds only in-frame ones; the method was immunoSEQ multiplex PCR. The table lists approximately 110,000 clones, around 71% of them singletons. Researchers reported that CD8 memory united CD45RO+ cells with CCR7-negative CD45RA+ TemRA cells. The sequenced sample consisted of memory CD8+ T cells sorted from blood. The sample's subset: CD45RO+ cells pooled with CCR7-negative TemRA cells. The clonotype was recovered from a woman aged 25 to 39 in good health.

The CDR3 region has the DNA TGCAGTGCTACCCTAGCGCGGCAGTACTTC. Residues: CSATLARQYF. The rearrangement links TRBV20-1 to TRBJ2-7; D may be TRBD2 (6 bases). This CDR3 is built from 10 residues. Germline V CDR1 and CDR2: DFQATT, SNEGSKA (reference sequence). The V end lost 4 bases, the J end lost 9 bases, and 10 bases lay between the germline ends.